The sample holds a few counts of the clone carrying this TCR beta chain. As yet, its antigen is unknown. This record comes from a study of beta chain features in type 1 diabetes. The wider study: 107,917,701 sorted cells were examined across all samples. Broader study findings: There was no resolution here of whether HLA type influences TCRB rearrangement. There was a moderate but significant shortening of TCRB CDR3s in all four CD4+ subsets of Type 1 diabetes patients.

Every bit of the isolated RNA underwent reverse transcription, so sequencing read expressed TCRB transcripts. Some clones are missing from TCRdb's copy, which holds only in-frame ones; the method was immunoSEQ multiplex PCR. The table has 810,000 or so clones, about 17% seen once. Germline CDR1 reads SGDLS; CDR2 reads YYNGEE. This CDR3 has 14 residues. Trimming removed 4 bases at V and 5 bases at J, with 16 bases between. The chain carries TRBV9 and TRBJ2-7, with D maybe TRBD1 (5 bases). This TCR was recovered from a woman younger than 35 in good health. The sample taken for sequencing was naive CD4+ T cells from blood. The chain's CDR3 is CASSQVGASDEQYF. The CDR3 DNA follows: TGTGCCAGCAGCCAGGTTGGGGCCTCAGACGAGCAGTACTTC.